These T cell receptor beta chains were read from a single sample in a study of identical twins. TCRdb reanalysed the 5' RACE reads using MiXCR and keeps one entry per CDR3 protein. The sample carries 1,800,000 or so distinct CDR3 sequences, about 31% recorded once. The sequenced material came from cord blood. Source of these receptors: a newborn girl in good health. Each CDR3 is given with its conserved first and last residue. Fields, in order: J gene, clone size, V gene, D gene, CDR3 DNA, CDR3 protein. The D gene is left open where the match is weak. Some rows mark clone size as missing; the rest say once, few, many or name a class of expanded clone.

j_call: TRBJ2-5
clone_size: -
v_call: TRBV7-2
d_call: -
cdr3_nt: TGTGCCAGCAGTGAAAGGGACGGCTGGGATGACAATGAGCAGTACTTC
cdr3_aa: CASSERDGWDDNEQYF

j_call: TRBJ2-3
clone_size: -
v_call: TRBV12-3/TRBV12-4
d_call: TRBD1
cdr3_nt: TGTGCCAGCAAACGACAGGGAGCGCCAGATACGCAGTATTTT
cdr3_aa: CASKRQGAPDTQYF

j_call: TRBJ2-7
clone_size: once
v_call: TRBV10-2
d_call: -
cdr3_nt: TGCGCCAGCATCGCCAGGGGCCGCTCCTACGAGCAGTACTTC
cdr3_aa: CASIARGRSYEQYF

j_call: TRBJ1-5
clone_size: -
v_call: TRBV28
d_call: -
cdr3_nt: TGTGCCAGCAGCTCCCTCGGGGGCAATCAGCCCCAGCATTTT
cdr3_aa: CASSSLGGNQPQHF

j_call: TRBJ1-6
clone_size: few
v_call: TRBV6-1
d_call: -
cdr3_nt: TGTGCCAGCAGTGAAATTTCGACAGGAAATTCACCCCTCCACTTT
cdr3_aa: CASSEISTGNSPLHF

j_call: TRBJ2-1
clone_size: few
v_call: TRBV2
d_call: -
cdr3_nt: TGTGCCAGCAGTGACTGGAGGGCCCGGGGAAATGAGCAGTTCTTC
cdr3_aa: CASSDWRARGNEQFF

j_call: TRBJ1-2
clone_size: -
v_call: TRBV9
d_call: TRBD1
cdr3_nt: TGTGCCAGCGGCGTAGTCCCAGGGGGCTCTAACTATGGCTACACCTTC
cdr3_aa: CASGVVPGGSNYGYTF

j_call: TRBJ1-2
clone_size: many
v_call: TRBV6-6
d_call: -
cdr3_nt: TGTGCCAGCAGTTACAACAGGCGTAAAGCTAACTATGGCTACACCTTC
cdr3_aa: CASSYNRRKANYGYTF

j_call: TRBJ2-5
clone_size: few
v_call: TRBV4-2
d_call: -
cdr3_nt: TGTGCCAGCAGCCAAGGGTACAAAGAGACCCAGTACTTC
cdr3_aa: CASSQGYKETQYF

j_call: TRBJ1-5
clone_size: -
v_call: TRBV19
d_call: -
cdr3_nt: TGTGCCAGTAGTAAGATCTGGGCGGTCAATCAGCCCCAGCATTTT
cdr3_aa: CASSKIWAVNQPQHF

j_call: TRBJ2-5
clone_size: once
v_call: TRBV7-7
d_call: -
cdr3_nt: TGTGCTAGCAGCTTAACCCCAGGGGGAGGAGAGACCCAGTACTTC
cdr3_aa: CASSLTPGGGETQYF

j_call: TRBJ1-1
clone_size: -
v_call: TRBV7-8
d_call: -
cdr3_nt: TGTGCCAGCAGTCTTATACCGGGACAACTGAACACTGAAGCTTTCTTT
cdr3_aa: CASSLIPGQLNTEAFF

j_call: TRBJ2-7
clone_size: -
v_call: TRBV20-1
d_call: -
cdr3_nt: TGCAGTGCTAGAGATCTTAGGAACTCCTACGAGCAGTACTTC
cdr3_aa: CSARDLRNSYEQYF

j_call: TRBJ1-1
clone_size: -
v_call: TRBV20-1
d_call: TRBD1
cdr3_nt: TGCAGTGCTAGGGACAGGGGCTGGGCTGAAGCTTTCTTT
cdr3_aa: CSARDRGWAEAFF

j_call: TRBJ1-1
clone_size: -
v_call: TRBV18
d_call: -
cdr3_nt: TGTGCCAGCTCACCACTAACTACGTGGACCAAAGCGGACACTGAAGCTTTCTTT
cdr3_aa: CASSPLTTWTKADTEAFF

j_call: TRBJ1-2
clone_size: -
v_call: TRBV12-3/TRBV12-4
d_call: TRBD1
cdr3_nt: TGTGCCAGCAGTTCACCGGGACAGGGCCAAAATGGCTACACCTTC
cdr3_aa: CASSSPGQGQNGYTF

j_call: TRBJ2-3
clone_size: few
v_call: TRBV6-4
d_call: -
cdr3_nt: TGTGCCAGCAGAGACCGGGCCGGGTTGCAAGATACGCAGTATTTT
cdr3_aa: CASRDRAGLQDTQYF

j_call: TRBJ1-5
clone_size: -
v_call: TRBV7-2
d_call: -
cdr3_nt: TGTGCCAGCAGCTTAGCGGAACGTCAGCCCCAGCATTTT
cdr3_aa: CASSLAERQPQHF

j_call: TRBJ2-7
clone_size: -
v_call: TRBV11-1
d_call: -
cdr3_nt: TGTGCCAGCAGTCCTTCAGGGACTGTGTCCTACGAGCAGTACTTC
cdr3_aa: CASSPSGTVSYEQYF

j_call: TRBJ2-1
clone_size: -
v_call: TRBV6-2/TRBV6-3
d_call: TRBD1
cdr3_nt: TGTGCCAGCGGACCGGGACAGGGGGCCAATGAGCAGTTCTTC
cdr3_aa: CASGPGQGANEQFF

j_call: TRBJ1-1
clone_size: -
v_call: TRBV19
d_call: -
cdr3_nt: TGTGCCAGTAGTAAAGAAGGGGTCGGGACTGAAGCTTTCTTT
cdr3_aa: CASSKEGVGTEAFF

j_call: TRBJ2-3
clone_size: -
v_call: TRBV27
d_call: -
cdr3_nt: TGTGCCAGCAGAACTCAAAAACCCGAAGTCCCGGCGGGGAGCACAGATACGCAGTATTTT
cdr3_aa: CASRTQKPEVPAGSTDTQYF

j_call: TRBJ2-1
clone_size: -
v_call: TRBV9
d_call: TRBD2
cdr3_nt: TGTGCCAGCAATAGCGGGAGATCCTACAATGAGCAGTTCTTC
cdr3_aa: CASNSGRSYNEQFF

j_call: TRBJ2-7
clone_size: few
v_call: TRBV4-1
d_call: TRBD2
cdr3_nt: TGCGCCAGCAGCCCACCCACTAGCGGGAGTGCCTACGAGCAGTACTTC
cdr3_aa: CASSPPTSGSAYEQYF

j_call: TRBJ2-7
clone_size: few
v_call: TRBV5-6
d_call: TRBD1
cdr3_nt: TGTGCCAGCAGCCCGATGGGACAGGCTACTTACGAGCAGTACTTC
cdr3_aa: CASSPMGQATYEQYF

j_call: TRBJ2-5
clone_size: few
v_call: TRBV10-3
d_call: -
cdr3_nt: TGTGCCATCAGTGCAACGGGCGCGGAGACCCAGTACTTC
cdr3_aa: CAISATGAETQYF

j_call: TRBJ2-3
clone_size: -
v_call: TRBV2
d_call: -
cdr3_nt: TGTGCCAGCCGGAACTTGGGATGGGAAAGCACAGATACGCAGTATTTT
cdr3_aa: CASRNLGWESTDTQYF

j_call: TRBJ2-7
clone_size: few
v_call: TRBV27
d_call: -
cdr3_nt: TGTGCCAGCAGTTTTGGGGTACCCGCGGCCTACGAGCAGTACTTC
cdr3_aa: CASSFGVPAAYEQYF

j_call: TRBJ2-1
clone_size: -
v_call: TRBV29-1
d_call: -
cdr3_nt: TGCAGCGTTGAAGCTAGGGCTAGCTGGGAGACCCAGTTCTTC
cdr3_aa: CSVEARASWETQFF

j_call: TRBJ2-2
clone_size: few
v_call: TRBV5-5
d_call: -
cdr3_nt: TGTGCCAGCAGCTTGGTCGACTCAAACACCGGGGAGCTGTTTTTT
cdr3_aa: CASSLVDSNTGELFF

j_call: TRBJ2-3
clone_size: -
v_call: TRBV6-1
d_call: -
cdr3_nt: TGTGCCAGCAGTGGAATCTTGATCACAGATACGCAGTATTTT
cdr3_aa: CASSGILITDTQYF

j_call: TRBJ1-5
clone_size: few
v_call: TRBV20-1
d_call: -
cdr3_nt: TGCAGTGCCACACGTGCCAGGGAGGGCAATCAGCCCCAGCATTTT
cdr3_aa: CSATRAREGNQPQHF

j_call: TRBJ2-1
clone_size: few
v_call: TRBV4-1
d_call: -
cdr3_nt: TGCGCCAGCAGCCAAGAGGGATTCGGTGAGCAGTTCTTC
cdr3_aa: CASSQEGFGEQFF

j_call: TRBJ2-1
clone_size: -
v_call: TRBV4-1
d_call: -
cdr3_nt: TGCGCCACCAGCACCTACCCCTACAATGAGCAGTTCTTC
cdr3_aa: CATSTYPYNEQFF

j_call: TRBJ2-3
clone_size: -
v_call: TRBV20-1
d_call: -
cdr3_nt: TGCAGTGCTAGAGCAGGAGTCAGGGCAGATACGCAGTATTTT
cdr3_aa: CSARAGVRADTQYF

j_call: TRBJ2-3
clone_size: -
v_call: TRBV2
d_call: TRBD2
cdr3_nt: TGTGCCAGCCGTCCGGGAGGAGGCGGCACAGATACGCAGTATTTT
cdr3_aa: CASRPGGGGTDTQYF

j_call: TRBJ1-5
clone_size: -
v_call: TRBV28
d_call: -
cdr3_nt: TGTGCCAGCAGTTTGTCCAGGGTGGGTAATTCGCCCCAGCATTTT
cdr3_aa: CASSLSRVGNSPQHF

j_call: TRBJ2-3
clone_size: -
v_call: TRBV16
d_call: -
cdr3_nt: TGTGCCAGCAGCCAATTTCAGAAAAGAGCAGATACGCAGTATTTT
cdr3_aa: CASSQFQKRADTQYF

j_call: TRBJ1-3
clone_size: -
v_call: TRBV2
d_call: TRBD1
cdr3_nt: TGTGCCAGCAGGAGGAGGGGGCTAGGAAACACCATATATTTT
cdr3_aa: CASRRRGLGNTIYF

j_call: TRBJ2-2
clone_size: -
v_call: TRBV20-1
d_call: -
cdr3_nt: TGCAGTGCTAGAGATTCGGCTACTCACACCGGGGAGCTGTTTTTT
cdr3_aa: CSARDSATHTGELFF

j_call: TRBJ2-5
clone_size: few
v_call: TRBV29-1
d_call: TRBD2
cdr3_nt: TGCAGCGTTTTGACTAGCGGGGGGATGGGCAATGAGCAGTACTTC
cdr3_aa: CSVLTSGGMGNEQYF

j_call: TRBJ1-2
clone_size: -
v_call: TRBV27
d_call: -
cdr3_nt: TGTGCCAGCAGTTCCCCCCGGGACGCCTATGGCTACACCTTC
cdr3_aa: CASSSPRDAYGYTF

j_call: TRBJ1-1
clone_size: -
v_call: TRBV6-5
d_call: -
cdr3_nt: TGTGCCAGCAGTTACGGGGACGGTTCGAACACTGAAGCTTTCTTT
cdr3_aa: CASSYGDGSNTEAFF

j_call: TRBJ1-5
clone_size: few
v_call: TRBV20-1
d_call: -
cdr3_nt: TGCAGTGCTAGAGATTACAGGCTCGACAATCAGCCCCAGCATTTT
cdr3_aa: CSARDYRLDNQPQHF

j_call: TRBJ1-1
clone_size: few
v_call: TRBV6-5
d_call: -
cdr3_nt: TGTGCCAGCAGTTACCACGATCCTTACACTGAAGCTTTCTTT
cdr3_aa: CASSYHDPYTEAFF

j_call: TRBJ2-2
clone_size: few
v_call: TRBV7-9
d_call: TRBD2
cdr3_nt: TGTGCCAGCAGCCCCATAGCGGGAAACAACACCGGGGAGCTGTTTTTT
cdr3_aa: CASSPIAGNNTGELFF

j_call: TRBJ2-3
clone_size: many
v_call: TRBV29-1
d_call: TRBD2
cdr3_nt: TGCAGCGTTGTAGCGGGGGCAGATACGCAGTATTTT
cdr3_aa: CSVVAGADTQYF

j_call: TRBJ1-2
clone_size: -
v_call: TRBV30
d_call: -
cdr3_nt: TGTGCCTGGAGTGGTCAGCGGGGCTACACCTTC
cdr3_aa: CAWSGQRGYTF

j_call: TRBJ2-1
clone_size: -
v_call: TRBV3-1
d_call: TRBD2
cdr3_nt: TGTGCCAGCAGCTCACTAGCGGGAGAATTAAATGAGCAGTTCTTC
cdr3_aa: CASSSLAGELNEQFF

j_call: TRBJ1-2
clone_size: few
v_call: TRBV14
d_call: -
cdr3_nt: TGTGCCAGCAGCCAAGGGACCCGCCAGGGTCAAGGCTACACCTTC
cdr3_aa: CASSQGTRQGQGYTF

j_call: TRBJ2-1
clone_size: few
v_call: TRBV12-3/TRBV12-4
d_call: TRBD2
cdr3_nt: TGTGCCAGCAGTTTACTTTTTAGCGGGAAGAGCTCCTACAATGAGCAGTTCTTC
cdr3_aa: CASSLLFSGKSSYNEQFF

j_call: TRBJ1-1
clone_size: -
v_call: TRBV20-1
d_call: -
cdr3_nt: TGCAGTGCTAGTCGGGTTCCGACCACTGAAGCTTTCTTT
cdr3_aa: CSASRVPTTEAFF

j_call: TRBJ2-6
clone_size: -
v_call: TRBV7-9
d_call: -
cdr3_nt: TGTGCCAGCAGCTCTGTTCTCCAGCCCTCTGGGGCCAACGTCCTGACTTTC
cdr3_aa: CASSSVLQPSGANVLTF

j_call: TRBJ1-2
clone_size: -
v_call: TRBV29-1
d_call: TRBD1
cdr3_nt: TGCAGCGTTCGGGACAGGGCCCATTATGGCTACACCTTC
cdr3_aa: CSVRDRAHYGYTF